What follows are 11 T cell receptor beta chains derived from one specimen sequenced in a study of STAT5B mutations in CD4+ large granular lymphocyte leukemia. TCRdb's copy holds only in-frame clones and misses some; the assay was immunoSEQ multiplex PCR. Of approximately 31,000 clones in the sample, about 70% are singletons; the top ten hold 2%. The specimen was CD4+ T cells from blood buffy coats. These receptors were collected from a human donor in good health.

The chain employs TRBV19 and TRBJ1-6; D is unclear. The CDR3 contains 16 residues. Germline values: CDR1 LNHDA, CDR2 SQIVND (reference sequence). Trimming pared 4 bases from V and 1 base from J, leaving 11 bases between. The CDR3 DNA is TGTGCCAGTAGTAAGATAGATACTTCCTATAATTCACCCCTCCACTTT. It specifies CASSKIDTSYNSPLHF.

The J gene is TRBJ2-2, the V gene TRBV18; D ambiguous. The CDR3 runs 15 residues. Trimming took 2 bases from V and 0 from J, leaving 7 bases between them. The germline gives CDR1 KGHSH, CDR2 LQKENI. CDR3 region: CASSPRTANTGELFF. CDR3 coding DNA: TGTGCCAGCTCACCAAGGACGGCGAACACCGGGGAGCTGTTTTTT. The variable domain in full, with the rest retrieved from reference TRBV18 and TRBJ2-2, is NAGVMQNPRHLVRRRGQEARLRCSPMKGHSHVYWYRQLPEEGLKFMVYLQKENIIDESGMPKERFSAEFPKEGPSILRIQQVVRGDSAAYFCASSPRTANTGELFFGEGSRLTVL.

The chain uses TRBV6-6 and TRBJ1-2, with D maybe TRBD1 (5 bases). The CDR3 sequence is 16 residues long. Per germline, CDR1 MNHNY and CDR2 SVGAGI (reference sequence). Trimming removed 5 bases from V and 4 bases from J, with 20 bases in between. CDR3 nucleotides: TGTGCCAGCAGTCCACAAAGGAGGGGAGGAGTCTATGGCTACACCTTC. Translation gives CASSPQRRGGVYGYTF.

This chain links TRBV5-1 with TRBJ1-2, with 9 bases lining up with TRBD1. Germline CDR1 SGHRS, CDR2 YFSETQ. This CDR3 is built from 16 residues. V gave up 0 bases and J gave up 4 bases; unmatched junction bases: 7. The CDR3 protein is CASSLGQGGSSYGYTF. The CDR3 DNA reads TGCGCCAGCAGCTTGGGACAGGGGGGAAGTAGCTATGGCTACACCTTC.

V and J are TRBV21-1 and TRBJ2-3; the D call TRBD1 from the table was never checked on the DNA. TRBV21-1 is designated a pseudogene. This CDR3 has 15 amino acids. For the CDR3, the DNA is TGTGCCAGCAAGCACTTGGACAGGGTCTGGGATACGCAGTATTTT. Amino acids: CASKHLDRVWDTQYF.

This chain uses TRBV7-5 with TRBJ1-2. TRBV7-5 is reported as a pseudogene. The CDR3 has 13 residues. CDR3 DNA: TGTGCCAGAAGCTTCTGGAGAACTATGCGCTACACCTTC. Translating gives CARSFWRTMRYTF.

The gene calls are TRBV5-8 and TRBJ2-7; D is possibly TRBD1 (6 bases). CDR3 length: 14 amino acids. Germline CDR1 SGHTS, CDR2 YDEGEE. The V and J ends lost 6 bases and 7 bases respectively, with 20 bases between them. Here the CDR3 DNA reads TGTGCCAGCAACCCACTCAGGGGTCCCGGGGAGCAGTACTTC. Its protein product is CASNPLRGPGEQYF.

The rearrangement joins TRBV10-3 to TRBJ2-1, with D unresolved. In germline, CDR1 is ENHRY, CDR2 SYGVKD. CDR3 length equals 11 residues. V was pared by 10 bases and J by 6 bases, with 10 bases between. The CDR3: CATMSANEQFF. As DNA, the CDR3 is TGTGCCACGATGAGTGCCAATGAGCAGTTCTTC.

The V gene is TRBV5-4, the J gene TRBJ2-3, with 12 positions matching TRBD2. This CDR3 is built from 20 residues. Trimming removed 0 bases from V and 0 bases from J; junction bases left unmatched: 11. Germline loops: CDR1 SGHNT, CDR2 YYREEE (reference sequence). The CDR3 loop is CASSLAWGTSGQSSTDTQYF. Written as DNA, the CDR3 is TGTGCCAGCAGCTTGGCCTGGGGGACTAGCGGGCAGTCTAGCACAGATACGCAGTATTTT. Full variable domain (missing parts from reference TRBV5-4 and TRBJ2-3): ETGVTQSPTHLIKTRGQQVTLRCSSQSGHNTVSWYQQALGQGPQFIFQYYREEENGRGNFPPRFSGLQFPNYSSELNVNALELDDSALYLCASSLAWGTSGQSSTDTQYFGPGTRLTVL.

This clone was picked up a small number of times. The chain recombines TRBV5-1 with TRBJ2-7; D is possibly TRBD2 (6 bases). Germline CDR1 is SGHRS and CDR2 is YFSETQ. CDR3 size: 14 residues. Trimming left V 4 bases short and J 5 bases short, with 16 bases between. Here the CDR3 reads CASSLNGGRNEQYF. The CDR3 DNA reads TGCGCCAGCAGCCTAAACGGGGGTAGGAACGAGCAGTACTTC.

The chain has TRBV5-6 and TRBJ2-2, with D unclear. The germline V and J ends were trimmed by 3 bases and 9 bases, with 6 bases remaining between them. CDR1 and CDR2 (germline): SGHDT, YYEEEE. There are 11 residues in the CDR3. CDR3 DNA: TGTGCCAGCAGCTCCGATCGGGAGCTGTTTTTT. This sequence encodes CASSSDRELFF.